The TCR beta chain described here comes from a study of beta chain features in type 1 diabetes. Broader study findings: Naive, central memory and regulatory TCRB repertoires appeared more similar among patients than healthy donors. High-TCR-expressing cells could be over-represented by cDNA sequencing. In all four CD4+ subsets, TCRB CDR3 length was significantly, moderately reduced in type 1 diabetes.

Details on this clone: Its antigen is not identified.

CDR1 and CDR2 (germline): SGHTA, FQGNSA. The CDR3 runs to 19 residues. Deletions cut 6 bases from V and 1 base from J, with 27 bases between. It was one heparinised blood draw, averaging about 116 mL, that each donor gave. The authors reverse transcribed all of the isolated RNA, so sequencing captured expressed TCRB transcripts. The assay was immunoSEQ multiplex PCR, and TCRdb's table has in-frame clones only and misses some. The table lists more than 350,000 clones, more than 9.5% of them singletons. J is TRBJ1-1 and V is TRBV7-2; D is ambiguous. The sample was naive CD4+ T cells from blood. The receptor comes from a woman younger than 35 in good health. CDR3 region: CASRISGSLSTGGNTEAFF. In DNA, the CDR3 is TGTGCCAGCAGGATCTCAGGTTCACTATCGACCGGAGGGAACACTGAAGCTTTCTTT. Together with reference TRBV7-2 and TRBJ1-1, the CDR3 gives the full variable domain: GAGVSQSPSNKVTEKGKDVELRCDPISGHTALYWYRQSLGQGLEFLIYFQGNSAPDKSGLPSDRFSAERTGGSVSTLTIQRTQQEDSAVYLCASRISGSLSTGGNTEAFFGQGTRLTVV.